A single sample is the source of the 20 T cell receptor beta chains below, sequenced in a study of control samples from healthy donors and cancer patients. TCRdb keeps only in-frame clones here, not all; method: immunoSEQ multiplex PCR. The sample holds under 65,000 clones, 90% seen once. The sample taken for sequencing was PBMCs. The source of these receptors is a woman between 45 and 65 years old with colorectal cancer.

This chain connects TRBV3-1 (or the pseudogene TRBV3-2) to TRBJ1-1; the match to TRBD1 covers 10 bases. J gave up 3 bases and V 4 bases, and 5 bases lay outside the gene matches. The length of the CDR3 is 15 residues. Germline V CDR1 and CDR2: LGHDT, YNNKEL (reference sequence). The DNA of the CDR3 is TGTGCCAGCAGCCGGGACGGACAGGGGGACACTGAAGCTTTCTTT. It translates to CASSRDGQGDTEAFF.

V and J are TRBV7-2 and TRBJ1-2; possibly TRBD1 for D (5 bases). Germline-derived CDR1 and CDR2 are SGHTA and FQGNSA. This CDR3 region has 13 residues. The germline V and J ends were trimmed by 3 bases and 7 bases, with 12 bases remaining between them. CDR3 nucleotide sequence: TGTGCCAGCAGCTTGGGGGGGATGCTTGGCTACACCTTC. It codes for CASSLGGMLGYTF.

The chain's CDR3 is CASSQGHSGNTIYF. In nucleotides, the CDR3 is TGTGCCAGCAGCCAAGGACACTCTGGAAACACCATATATTTT. The gene calls are TRBV4-2 and TRBJ1-3; no definite D call. The CDR3 runs to 14 residues. V lost 1 base to trimming and J lost 0 bases, with 4 bases between them. The germline V gene encodes CDR1 LGHNA and CDR2 YNFKEQ.

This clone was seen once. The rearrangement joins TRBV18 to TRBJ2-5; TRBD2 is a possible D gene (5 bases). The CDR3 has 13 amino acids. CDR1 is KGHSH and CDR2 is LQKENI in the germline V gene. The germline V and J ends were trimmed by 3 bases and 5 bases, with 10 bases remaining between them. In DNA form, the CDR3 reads TGTGCCAGCTCACCCTCGGGGATGGAGACCCAGTACTTC. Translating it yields CASSPSGMETQYF.

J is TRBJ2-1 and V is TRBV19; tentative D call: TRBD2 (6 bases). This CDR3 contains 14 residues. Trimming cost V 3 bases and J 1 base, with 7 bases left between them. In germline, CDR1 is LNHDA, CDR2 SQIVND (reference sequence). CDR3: CASSMSGSYNEQFF. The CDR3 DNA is TGTGCCAGTAGTATGAGCGGGTCCTACAATGAGCAGTTCTTC. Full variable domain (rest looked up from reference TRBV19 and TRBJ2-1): DGGITQSPKYLFRKEGQNVTLSCEQNLNHDAMYWYRQDPGQGLRLIYYSQIVNDFQKGDIAEGYSVSREKKESFPLTVTSAQKNPTAFYLCASSMSGSYNEQFFGPGTRLTVL.

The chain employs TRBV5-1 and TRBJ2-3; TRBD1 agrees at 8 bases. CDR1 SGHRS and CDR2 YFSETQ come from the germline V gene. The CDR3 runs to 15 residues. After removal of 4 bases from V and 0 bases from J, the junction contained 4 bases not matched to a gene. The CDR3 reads CASSGRDRSTDTQYF. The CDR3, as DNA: TGCGCCAGCAGCGGACGGGACAGGAGCACAGATACGCAGTATTTT.

The CDR3 loop reads CATSDGGYGYTF. In DNA form, the CDR3 reads TGTGCCACCAGTGACGGCGGCTATGGCTACACCTTC. The V and J genes are TRBV24-1 and TRBJ1-2; D ambiguous. Trimming took off 4 bases at V and 4 bases at J, with 6 bases between the two ends. The CDR3 length is 12 residues. The germline gives CDR1 KGHDR, CDR2 SFDVKD.

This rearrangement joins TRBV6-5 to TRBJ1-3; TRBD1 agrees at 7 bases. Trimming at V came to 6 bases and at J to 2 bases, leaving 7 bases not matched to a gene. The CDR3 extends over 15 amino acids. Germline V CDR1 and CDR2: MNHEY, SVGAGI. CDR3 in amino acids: CASRSDRVPGNTIYF. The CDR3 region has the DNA TGTGCCAGCAGATCCGACAGGGTCCCTGGAAACACCATATATTTT.

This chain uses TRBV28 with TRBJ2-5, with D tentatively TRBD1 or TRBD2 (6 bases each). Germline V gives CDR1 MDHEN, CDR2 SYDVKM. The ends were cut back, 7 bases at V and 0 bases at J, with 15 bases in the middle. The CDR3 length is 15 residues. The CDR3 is CASNPGGFYQETQYF. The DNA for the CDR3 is TGTGCCAGCAACCCCGGGGGCTTTTACCAAGAGACCCAGTACTTC.

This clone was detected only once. As DNA, the CDR3 is TGTGCCAGCTCACCCCCCAGTTCCAGGGCCGGATGGAGCACTGAAGCTTTCTTT. Translated, it gives CASSPPSSRAGWSTEAFF. The chain employs TRBV18 and TRBJ1-1, with D possibly being TRBD1 (5 bases). Germline-derived CDR1 and CDR2 are KGHSH and LQKENI. This CDR3 region has 18 residues. Between the trimmed V and J ends, which lost 3 bases and 4 bases, there was a span of 24 bases.

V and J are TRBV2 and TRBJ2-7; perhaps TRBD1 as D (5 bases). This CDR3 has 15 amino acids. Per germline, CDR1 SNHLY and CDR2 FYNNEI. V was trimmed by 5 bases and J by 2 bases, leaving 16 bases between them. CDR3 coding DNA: TGTGCCAGCAGTATCGACAGCTCAAGTCCCTACGAGCAGTACTTC. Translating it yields CASSIDSSSPYEQYF. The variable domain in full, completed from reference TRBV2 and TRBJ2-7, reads EPEVTQTPSHQVTQMGQEVILRCVPISNHLYFYWYRQILGQKVEFLVSFYNNEISEKSEIFDDQFSVERPDGSNFTLKIRSTKLEDSAMYFCASSIDSSSPYEQYFGPGTRLTVT.

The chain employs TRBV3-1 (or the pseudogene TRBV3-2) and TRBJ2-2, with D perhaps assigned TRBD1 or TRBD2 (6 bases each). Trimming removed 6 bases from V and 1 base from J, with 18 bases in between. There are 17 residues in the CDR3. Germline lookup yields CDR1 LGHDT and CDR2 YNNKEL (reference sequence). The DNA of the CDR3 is TGTGCCAGCAGACTCGAGAAGGGGGACTGGAACACCGGGGAGCTGTTTTTT. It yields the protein CASRLEKGDWNTGELFF.

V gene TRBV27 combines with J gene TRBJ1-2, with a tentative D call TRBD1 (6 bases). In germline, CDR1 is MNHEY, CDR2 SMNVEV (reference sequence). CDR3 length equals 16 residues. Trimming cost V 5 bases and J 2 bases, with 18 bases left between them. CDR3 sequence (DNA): TGTGCCAGCAGTAGGGGGGCGCATGAGGGGAACTATGGCTACACCTTC. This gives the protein CASSRGAHEGNYGYTF.

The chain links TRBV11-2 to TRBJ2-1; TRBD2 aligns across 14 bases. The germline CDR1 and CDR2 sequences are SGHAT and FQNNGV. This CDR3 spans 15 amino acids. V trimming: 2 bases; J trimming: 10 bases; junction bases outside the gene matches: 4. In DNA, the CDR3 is TGTGCCAGCAGCTTAATGGGACTAGCGGGAGAAGAGCAGTTCTTC. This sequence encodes CASSLMGLAGEEQFF.

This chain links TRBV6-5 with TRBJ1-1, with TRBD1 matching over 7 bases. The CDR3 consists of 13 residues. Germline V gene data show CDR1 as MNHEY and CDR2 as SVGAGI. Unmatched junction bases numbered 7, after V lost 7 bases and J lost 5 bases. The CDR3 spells CASKRGLGTEAFF. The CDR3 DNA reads TGTGCCAGCAAGAGGGGGCTAGGGACTGAAGCTTTCTTT.

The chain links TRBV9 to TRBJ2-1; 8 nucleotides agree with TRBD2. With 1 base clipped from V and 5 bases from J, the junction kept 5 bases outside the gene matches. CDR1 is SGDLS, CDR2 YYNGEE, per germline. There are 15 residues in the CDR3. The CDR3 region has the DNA TGTGCCAGCAGCGTACTACTAGCGGCGAACAATGAGCAGTTCTTC. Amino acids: CASSVLLAANNEQFF.

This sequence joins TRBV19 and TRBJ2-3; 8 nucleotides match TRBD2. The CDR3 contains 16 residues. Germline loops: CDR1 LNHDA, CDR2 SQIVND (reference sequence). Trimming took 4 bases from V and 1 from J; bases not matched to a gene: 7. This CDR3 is CASSRPLAVGTDTQYF. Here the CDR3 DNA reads TGTGCCAGTAGTAGACCACTAGCGGTGGGCACAGATACGCAGTATTTT.

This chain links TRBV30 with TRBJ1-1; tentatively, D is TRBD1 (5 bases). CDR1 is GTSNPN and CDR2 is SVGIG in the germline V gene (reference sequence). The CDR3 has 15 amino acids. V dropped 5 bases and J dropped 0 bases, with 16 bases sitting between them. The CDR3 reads CAWGMGDRLNTEAFF. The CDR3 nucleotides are TGTGCCTGGGGAATGGGGGATCGCTTGAACACTGAAGCTTTCTTT.

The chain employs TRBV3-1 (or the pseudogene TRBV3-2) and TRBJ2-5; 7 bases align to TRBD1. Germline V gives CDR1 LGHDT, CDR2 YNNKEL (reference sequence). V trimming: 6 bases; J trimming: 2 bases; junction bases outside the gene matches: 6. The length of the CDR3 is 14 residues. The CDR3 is CASRKRDSQETQYF. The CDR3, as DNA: TGTGCCAGCAGGAAACGGGACAGTCAAGAGACCCAGTACTTC.

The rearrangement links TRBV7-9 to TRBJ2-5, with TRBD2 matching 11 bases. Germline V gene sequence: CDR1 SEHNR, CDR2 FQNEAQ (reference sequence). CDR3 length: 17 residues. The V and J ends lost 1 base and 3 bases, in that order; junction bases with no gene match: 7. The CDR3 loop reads CASSLVASGGTKETQYF. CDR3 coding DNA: TGTGCCAGCAGCTTAGTTGCTAGCGGGGGGACGAAAGAGACCCAGTACTTC.